The next 25 T cell receptor beta chains were all read from a single sample in a study of blood T cell repertoires in COVID-19. Assay: immunoSEQ multiplex PCR; the TCRdb copy retains only in-frame clones and omits some. In the table there are around 200,000 clones, about four fifths of which are singletons. The sequenced sample was peripheral blood. These receptor sequences come from a man aged 50 to 60 with active or convalescent COVID-19.

V is TRBV7-9 and J is TRBJ2-7, with TRBD1 identical over 7 bases. The V gene end was trimmed by 5 bases and the J gene end by 1 base; junction bases not matched to a gene: 5. From germline, CDR1 is SEHNR and CDR2 FQNEAQ (reference sequence). The length of the CDR3 is 14 residues. CDR3 nucleotides: TGTGCCAGCAGCCCGGACAGGTTTTCCTACGAGCAGTACTTC. Amino acids: CASSPDRFSYEQYF.

Only a few counts were recorded for this clone. J is TRBJ2-7 and V is TRBV11-2; possible D gene TRBD2, 6 bases. The CDR3 runs 15 residues. Trimming left V 5 bases short and J 3 bases short, with 17 bases between. Germline V lookup: CDR1 SGHAT, CDR2 FQNNGV. The CDR3 loop is CASSRLGRRNYEQYF. The CDR3 DNA reads TGTGCCAGCAGCCGACTCGGGAGACGTAACTACGAGCAGTACTTC.

The chain joins TRBV4-1 to TRBJ2-7, with D possibly TRBD2 on 6 matching bases. Germline CDR1 reads MGHRA; CDR2 reads YSYEKL. V was pared by 1 base and J by 4 bases, with 11 bases between. The CDR3 contains 14 residues. The CDR3 reads CASSQAGGRYEQYF. The CDR3 DNA reads TGCGCCAGCAGCCAAGCGGGTGGGAGGTACGAGCAGTACTTC.

This sequence joins TRBV15 and TRBJ1-1, with D maybe TRBD1 (5 bases). Per the germline V gene, CDR1 is LNHNV and CDR2 is YYDKDF (reference sequence). The CDR3 loop spans 15 amino acids. V was pared by 5 bases and J by 0 bases, with 13 bases between. For the CDR3, the DNA is TGTGCCACCAGCCTTAGGAGGGGACTGAACACTGAAGCTTTCTTT. This sequence encodes CATSLRRGLNTEAFF.

The chain recombines TRBV18 with TRBJ2-7; 9 positions match TRBD1. The trim removed 5 bases at V and 3 bases at J, leaving 5 bases unmatched. This CDR3 comprises 14 residues. In germline, CDR1 is KGHSH, CDR2 LQKENI. CDR3 in DNA: TGTGCCAGCTCATTACGACAGGGGGTCTACGAGCAGTACTTC. Its protein product is CASSLRQGVYEQYF. The variable domain in full, with the rest retrieved from reference TRBV18 and TRBJ2-7, is NAGVMQNPRHLVRRRGQEARLRCSPMKGHSHVYWYRQLPEEGLKFMVYLQKENIIDESGMPKERFSAEFPKEGPSILRIQQVVRGDSAAYFCASSLRQGVYEQYFGPGTRLTVT.

The genes are TRBV5-1 and TRBJ1-6; perhaps TRBD1 as D (5 bases). Trimming took 0 bases from V and 10 from J, leaving 11 bases between them. The CDR3 has 14 residues. CDR1 is SGHRS and CDR2 is YFSETQ in the germline V gene. The CDR3 DNA reads as TGCGCCAGCAGCTTGGGCCAGGGAGGGTCACCCCTCCACTTT. Amino acids: CASSLGQGGSPLHF.

This chain connects TRBV19 to TRBJ2-5; possibly TRBD1 for D (6 bases). CDR3 length equals 13 residues. Germline loops: CDR1 LNHDA, CDR2 SQIVND (reference sequence). V lost 4 bases and J lost 3, with 9 bases in between. This CDR3 reads CASSTWTEETQYF. CDR3 coding DNA: TGTGCCAGTAGTACCTGGACAGAAGAGACCCAGTACTTC.

This chain links TRBV5-1 with TRBJ2-1; possibly TRBD2 for D (6 bases). Germline CDR1 SGHRS, CDR2 YFSETQ. V was cut by 3 bases and J by 9 bases, with 19 bases left in between. The CDR3 spans 15 residues. CDR3 in DNA: TGCGCCAGCAGCTCCGGGGACTTAGCGAGGAGTGAGCAGTTCTTC. Its translation: CASSSGDLARSEQFF.

The rearrangement uses TRBV5-4 and TRBJ2-1, with D uncertain. In germline, CDR1 is SGHNT, CDR2 YYREEE (reference sequence). The length of the CDR3 is 13 residues. V lost 1 base to trimming and J lost 5 bases, with 7 bases between them. CDR3 DNA: TGTGCCAGCAGCTTGTTGACTGACAATGAGCAGTTCTTC. Translated: CASSLLTDNEQFF.

This rearrangement joins TRBV10-1 to TRBJ2-7; 10 positions agree with TRBD2. V dropped 4 bases and J dropped 3; count of bases not matched to a gene: 3. CDR1 and CDR2 (germline): WNHNN, SYGVQD (reference sequence). CDR3 length: 14 residues. CDR3 in DNA: TGCGCCAGCAGTGCGAGCGGGGGGGGCTACGAGCAGTACTTC. Translation gives CASSASGGGYEQYF.

The chain employs TRBV9 and TRBJ2-5; 7 bases are shared with TRBD2. The CDR3 is 15 residues long. CDR1 and CDR2 (germline): SGDLS, YYNGEE. J lost 6 bases, V lost 4 bases, and 12 bases had no gene match. DNA of the CDR3: TGTGCCAGCAGCCCCCGGGCTAGCGGTTTTAAGACCCAGTACTTC. Residues: CASSPRASGFKTQYF.

This clone was seen a handful of times. The chain employs TRBV25-1 and TRBJ2-7, with D perhaps matching TRBD1 (6 bases). This CDR3 comprises 13 residues. Germline assignment: CDR1 MGHDK and CDR2 SYGVNS. V was cut by 6 bases and J by 2 bases, with 11 bases left in between. As DNA, the CDR3 is TGTGCCAGCAGCGACGGACAGCCCTACGAGCAGTACTTC. Translation: CASSDGQPYEQYF.

This clone was picked up one time. The V call is TRBV5-1, the J call TRBJ2-1, with a tentative D call TRBD1 (7 bases). Trimming left V 7 bases short and J 7 bases short, with 18 bases between. The CDR3 has 14 residues. Germline V gene lookup returns CDR1 SGHRS and CDR2 YFSETQ. In DNA, the CDR3 is TGCGCCAGCCAGATGCGGGGACAGTATAATGAGCAGTTCTTC. It encodes CASQMRGQYNEQFF.

The genes are TRBV7-2 and TRBJ1-2; 9 bases line up with TRBD1. V gave up 1 base and J gave up 6 bases; unmatched junction bases: 9. The CDR3 spans 16 residues. Per germline, CDR1 SGHTA and CDR2 FQGNSA. The CDR3 sequence: CASSLGTATGGHGYTF. CDR3 nucleotide sequence: TGTGCCAGCAGCTTAGGGACCGCAACAGGGGGCCATGGCTACACCTTC.

This chain uses TRBV28 with TRBJ2-3; tentative D call: TRBD1 (6 bases). From germline, CDR1 is MDHEN and CDR2 SYDVKM. V was clipped by 2 bases and J by 3 bases, with 12 bases between them. There are 15 residues in the CDR3. CDR3 amino acids: CASSLEITGTDTQYF. The DNA of the CDR3 is TGTGCCAGCAGTTTAGAAATCACAGGGACAGATACGCAGTATTTT. Supplemented by reference TRBV28 and TRBJ2-3, the full variable domain reads DVKVTQSSRYLVKRTGEKVFLECVQDMDHENMFWYRQDPGLGLRLIYFSYDVKMKEKGDIPEGYSVSREKKERFSLILESASTNQTSMYLCASSLEITGTDTQYFGPGTRLTVL.

The chain recombines TRBV19 with TRBJ2-2; D gene ambiguous. The germline V gene has CDR1 LNHDA and CDR2 SQIVND (reference sequence). The CDR3 contains 13 residues. The V end was cut by 5 bases, the J end by 7 bases, with 11 bases between. CDR3 loop: CASSLRTVGELFF. The CDR3 DNA is TGTGCCAGTAGTCTAAGAACTGTCGGGGAGCTGTTTTTT.

J is TRBJ1-5 and V is TRBV5-5; TRBD1 might be the D (5 bases). The V gene lost 0 bases and the J gene lost 5 bases, with 15 bases spanning the gap. This CDR3 region has 16 residues. Looked up from germline, CDR1 is SGHKS and CDR2 is YYEKEE (reference sequence). The CDR3 here is CASSLESQGRYQPQHF. The CDR3 DNA is TGTGCCAGCAGCTTGGAAAGTCAGGGAAGGTATCAGCCCCAGCATTTT.

This chain uses TRBV7-8 with TRBJ1-2; unclear D gene. This CDR3 region has 13 residues. Germline V lookup: CDR1 SGHVS, CDR2 FQNEAQ. Trimming cost V 3 bases and J 7 bases, with 12 bases left between them. CDR3 DNA: TGTGCCAGCAGCTTCGGGGTCCTCGGTGGCTACACCTTC. Its protein is CASSFGVLGGYTF.

The chain joins TRBV18 to TRBJ2-3; D may be TRBD1 (6 bases). The ends were cut back, 1 base at V and 3 bases at J, with 11 bases in the middle. CDR1 and CDR2 (germline): KGHSH, LQKENI. The CDR3 covers 15 residues. This CDR3 reads CASSPQFQGTDTQYF. The CDR3 DNA follows: TGTGCCAGCTCACCACAGTTCCAGGGGACAGATACGCAGTATTTT.

This chain uses TRBV5-1 with TRBJ1-6, with D maybe TRBD1 (6 bases). V was trimmed by 2 bases and J by 5 bases, leaving 8 bases between them. There are 14 residues in the CDR3. In germline, CDR1 is SGHRS, CDR2 YFSETQ. CDR3 sequence reads: CASSLSGDNSPLHF. CDR3 coding DNA: TGCGCCAGCAGCTTATCAGGGGATAATTCACCCCTCCACTTT.

This chain uses TRBV10-3 with TRBJ2-3, with D maybe TRBD1 (6 bases). In germline, CDR1 is ENHRY, CDR2 SYGVKD. This CDR3 has 16 residues. V was clipped by 2 bases and J by 3 bases, with 15 bases between them. The CDR3 protein is CAISEHQGSRTDTQYF. CDR3 nucleotides: TGTGCCATCAGTGAGCACCAGGGGAGTAGGACAGATACGCAGTATTTT.

The V call is TRBV6-5, the J call TRBJ1-4; tentative D call: TRBD1 (6 bases). The V end lost 6 bases, the J end lost 8 bases, and 10 bases lay between the germline ends. Germline V gene data show CDR1 as MNHEY and CDR2 as SVGAGI. The CDR3 spans 12 residues. In DNA form, the CDR3 reads TGTGCCAGCAGCGGACAGAACGAAAAACTGTTTTTT. Protein: CASSGQNEKLFF.

The gene calls are TRBV18 and TRBJ1-3; maybe TRBD1 (6 bases). Germline V gene data show CDR1 as KGHSH and CDR2 as LQKENI. This CDR3 is 14 amino acids long. The ends were cut back, 3 bases at V and 3 bases at J, with 9 bases in the middle. The CDR3: CASSPGGGGNTIYF. CDR3 DNA sequence: TGTGCCAGCTCACCTGGGGGCGGTGGAAACACCATATATTTT.

This chain connects TRBV30 to TRBJ2-2, with TRBD1 matching 7 bases. Germline V CDR1 and CDR2: GTSNPN, SVGIG (reference sequence). The trim removed 3 bases at V and 4 bases at J, leaving 2 bases unmatched. The CDR3 sequence is 13 residues long. The CDR3 loop is CAWSRGFTGELFF. CDR3 bases: TGTGCCTGGAGCAGGGGGTTCACCGGGGAGCTGTTTTTT.

V usage is TRBV28 and J usage is TRBJ2-1; 11 nucleotides line up with TRBD1. The length of the CDR3 is 15 residues. Germline V gene data show CDR1 as MDHEN and CDR2 as SYDVKM. With V trimmed by 0 bases and J by 9 bases, 4 bases remained unmatched. The CDR3 protein is CASSLWGTGGSEQFF. Written as DNA, the CDR3 is TGTGCCAGCAGTTTATGGGGGACAGGGGGTAGTGAGCAGTTCTTC. Based on the CDR3 plus reference TRBV28 and TRBJ2-1, the full variable domain is DVKVTQSSRYLVKRTGEKVFLECVQDMDHENMFWYRQDPGLGLRLIYFSYDVKMKEKGDIPEGYSVSREKKERFSLILESASTNQTSMYLCASSLWGTGGSEQFFGPGTRLTVL.